One sample yielded the 6 T cell receptor beta chains listed below, sequenced in a study of T cell responses to AZD1222 COVID-19 vaccine. The assay was immunoSEQ multiplex PCR, and TCRdb's table has in-frame clones only and misses some. This sample has around 64,000 clones, with around 82% found just once. This material consisted of peripheral blood, taken 28 days after the second AZD1222 dose. These receptor sequences come from an adult who received the AZD1222 COVID-19 vaccine.

CDR3 in amino acids: CASSHSGTPVSGELFF. The CDR3 DNA reads as TGTGCCAGCAGTCATTCCGGGACCCCAGTATCCGGGGAGCTGTTTTTT. The chain employs TRBV28 and TRBJ2-2; TRBD1 or TRBD2 may be the D gene (5 bases each). The CDR3 has 16 amino acids. Germline CDR1 MDHEN, CDR2 SYDVKM. The V end was cut by 5 bases, the J end by 6 bases, with 19 bases between.

The J gene is TRBJ1-6, the V gene TRBV6-6, with D unresolved. The CDR3 has 15 residues. CDR1 is MNHNY and CDR2 is SVGAGI in the germline V gene (reference sequence). V gave up 2 bases and J gave up 3 bases, with 8 bases separating them. DNA of the CDR3: TGTGCCAGCAGTTACCAGGAGGACTATAATTCACCCCTCCACTTT. Residues: CASSYQEDYNSPLHF.

The chain links TRBV18 to TRBJ1-4; maybe TRBD1 (5 bases). Trimming left V 0 bases short and J 5 bases short, with 10 bases between. The CDR3 has 15 residues. CDR1 is KGHSH, CDR2 LQKENI, per germline. The CDR3 spells CASSPPPGWNEKLFF. CDR3 in DNA: TGTGCCAGCTCACCACCCCCAGGGTGGAATGAAAAACTGTTTTTT.

The chain is built from TRBV15 and TRBJ1-1; 8 positions agree with TRBD1. The germline V gene encodes CDR1 LNHNV and CDR2 YYDKDF (reference sequence). The CDR3 has 17 amino acids. The J segment lost 1 base and the V segment lost 4 bases, leaving 11 bases of the junction unmatched. The DNA for the CDR3 is TGTGCCACCAGCACCAGACGGACAGGGACAACGAACACTGAAGCTTTCTTT. Its protein is CATSTRRTGTTNTEAFF. The full variable domain, in which reference TRBV15 and TRBJ1-1 provide the parts outside the CDR3, is DAMVIQNPRYQVTQFGKPVTLSCSQTLNHNVMYWYQQKSSQAPKLLFHYYDKDFNNEADTPDNFQSRRPNTSFCFLDIRSPGLGDTAMYLCATSTRRTGTTNTEAFFGQGTRLTVV.

The chain links TRBV15 to TRBJ1-2, with D perhaps matching TRBD1 (6 bases). CDR1 LNHNV and CDR2 YYDKDF come from the germline V gene (reference sequence). Trimming shortened V by 1 base and J by 0 bases, and 6 bases separated the two germline ends. The length of the CDR3 is 14 residues. The CDR3 loop reads CATSRGDTNYGYTF. CDR3 nucleotides: TGTGCCACCAGCAGAGGGGACACTAACTATGGCTACACCTTC.

V is TRBV30 and J is TRBJ1-4; D not certain. The CDR3 consists of 14 residues. The ends were cut back, 0 bases at V and 7 bases at J, with 12 bases in the middle. The V gene's germline CDR1 is GTSNPN and CDR2 SVGIG (reference sequence). The CDR3 DNA sequence: TGTGCCTGGAGTGTACATGGCCTTCTTGAAAAACTGTTTTTT. It codes for CAWSVHGLLEKLFF. The variable domain in full, completed from reference TRBV30 and TRBJ1-4, reads SQTIHQWPATLVQPVGSPLSLECTVEGTSNPNLYWYRQAAGRGLQLLFYSVGIGQISSEVPQNLSASRPQDRQFILSSKKLLLSDSGFYLCAWSVHGLLEKLFFGSGTQLSVL.